This T cell receptor beta chain was identified in a study of blood T cell repertoires in COVID-19 (dated by TCRdb to about 2020). At the level of the whole study: Samples from collaborators originated in the United States, Italy and Spain and spanned both the acute and convalescent phases of COVID-19. The prospective study material was composed of cDNA or gDNA derived from T cells, B-cell-depleted T cells, or PBMCs. Subjects who had been exposed to COVID-19, were actively infected with it, or had recovered from it provided the deeply sampled blood TCRbeta repertoires that made up the dataset. Samples came from the ongoing ImmuneRACE study (first 160 participants) plus 1,254 subjects from 6 global collaborators. Where available, HLA class I and class II types were obtained from metadata supplied by the sample provider rather than from assay-based typing. The sample metadata nearly always contained a de-identified subject ID, COVID-19 status, age in years and sex. The repertoires were released in a freely available public database meant as a resource for research on the immune response to SARS-CoV-2. Findings and caveats that apply to the study as a whole: The quantity of clinical and demographic metadata differed by source and by participant and was supplied without curation.

One collaborating source in Seattle enrolled patients while the patients were actively infected and followed the patients over time throughout the course of disease. Whole blood was collected in K2EDTA tubes by collaborating institutions according to the institutions' own protocols. For TCRbeta analysis, collaborators shipped samples as frozen whole blood, isolated PBMCs, or DNA extracted from either of those sample types. This clone showed up just once. Its antigen is not yet known. Nothing much larger sits one base from this clone, and base qualities are not available. The immunoSEQ Assay, a bias-controlled multiplex PCR, was used to amplify TCRbeta CDR3 regions from genomic DNA. The original methods were these. Within the assay, amplification of reference gene primers was used to estimate how many nucleated cells each sample contained. To quantify the absolute abundance of each unique TCRbeta CDR3 rearrangement, sequence reads were collapsed and filtered. For each sample, productive Simpson clonality was calculated as the square root of Simpson's diversity index across productive rearrangements. TCRdb limited this immuneACCESS table to in-frame rearrangements with V and J called. A share of clones is missing; checked studies link under half to unresolved V genes, and the rest is unexplained. That table is the source of V, J and clone size, and D and trimming were worked out from the DNA. The sample table lists some 290,000 clones, 85% to 90% of them with a count of one. About 10% of the sample rests with the top ten.

CDR1 and CDR2, per the germline V gene, are KGHSH and LQKENI. The junction shows trimming of 8 bases on V and 8 bases on J, and the gene matches do not reach 11 bases of it. The CDR3 starts with the cysteine, ends with the phenylalanine, and has 13 residues. The kept DNA is CDR3 alone, 39 bases in frame from the first base. The sequenced material came from peripheral blood. The sequence is built from TRBV18 and TRBJ1-2; the junction holds 7 bases that match TRBD1. The receptor was derived from a young woman with COVID-19, enrolled during active disease. The CDR3 protein: CASQGEHLHGYTF. The sequenced DNA is TGTGCCAGCCAGGGGGAACACCTTCACGGCTACACCTTC.